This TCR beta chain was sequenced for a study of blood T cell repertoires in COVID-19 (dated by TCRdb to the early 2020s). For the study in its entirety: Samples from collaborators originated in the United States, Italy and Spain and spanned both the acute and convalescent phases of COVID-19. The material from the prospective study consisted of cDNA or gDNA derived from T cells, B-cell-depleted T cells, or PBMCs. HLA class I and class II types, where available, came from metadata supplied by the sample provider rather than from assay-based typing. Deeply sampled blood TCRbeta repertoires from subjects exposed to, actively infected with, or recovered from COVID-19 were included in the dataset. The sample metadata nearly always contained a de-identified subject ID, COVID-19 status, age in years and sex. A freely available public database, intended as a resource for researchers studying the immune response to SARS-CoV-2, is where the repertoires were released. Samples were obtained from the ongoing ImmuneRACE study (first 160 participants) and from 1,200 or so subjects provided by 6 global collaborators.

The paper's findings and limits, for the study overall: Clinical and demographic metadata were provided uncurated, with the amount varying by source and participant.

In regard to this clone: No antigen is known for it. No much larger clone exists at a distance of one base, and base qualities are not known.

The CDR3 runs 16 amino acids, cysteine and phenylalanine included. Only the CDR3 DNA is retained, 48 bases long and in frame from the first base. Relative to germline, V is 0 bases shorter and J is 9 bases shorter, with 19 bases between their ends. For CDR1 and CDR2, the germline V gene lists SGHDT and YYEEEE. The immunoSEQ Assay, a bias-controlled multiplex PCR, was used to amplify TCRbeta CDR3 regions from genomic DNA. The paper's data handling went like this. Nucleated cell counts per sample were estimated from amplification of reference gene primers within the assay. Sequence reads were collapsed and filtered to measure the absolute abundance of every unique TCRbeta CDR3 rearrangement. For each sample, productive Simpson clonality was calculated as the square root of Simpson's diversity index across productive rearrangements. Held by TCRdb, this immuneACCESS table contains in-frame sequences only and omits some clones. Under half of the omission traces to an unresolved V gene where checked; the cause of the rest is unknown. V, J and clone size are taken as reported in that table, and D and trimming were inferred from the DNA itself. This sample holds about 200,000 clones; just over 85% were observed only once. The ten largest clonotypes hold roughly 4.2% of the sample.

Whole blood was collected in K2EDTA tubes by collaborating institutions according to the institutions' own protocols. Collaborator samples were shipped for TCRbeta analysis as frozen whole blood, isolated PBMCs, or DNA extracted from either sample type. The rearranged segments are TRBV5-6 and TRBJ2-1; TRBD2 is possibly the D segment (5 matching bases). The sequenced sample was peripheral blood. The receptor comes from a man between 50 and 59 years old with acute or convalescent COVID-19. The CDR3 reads CASSLVPGEAGGEQFF. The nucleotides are TGTGCCAGCAGCTTGGTCCCTGGCGAGGCGGGTGGTGAGCAGTTCTTC.